These T cell receptor beta chains were read from a single sample in a study of cytomegalovirus exposure and HLA in healthy donors. Profiling relied on immunoSEQ multiplex PCR, and the TCRdb table lists in-frame clones only, not all of them. Of fewer than 200,000 clones listed, roughly four fifths are singletons. Sequenced: PBMCs. The receptors here all came from a female donor in good health and CMV-seronegative. Each CDR3 is given with its conserved first and last residue. The order of the fields is D gene, V gene, clone size, J gene, CDR3 protein, CDR3 DNA. The D gene is left open where the match is weak. Clone size is not always given. Where it is, it says once, few, many or a class for expanded clones.

TRBD1,TRBV14,NA,TRBJ1-6,CASSQRTGQNSPLHF,TGTGCCAGCAGCCAAAGGACAGGGCAGAATTCACCCCTCCACTTT
NA,TRBV30,NA,TRBJ1-1,CAWRASGDTEAFF,TGTGCCTGGAGGGCCTCAGGGGACACTGAAGCTTTCTTT
TRBD2,TRBV28,NA,TRBJ2-7,CASSSAGLGLREQYF,TGTGCCAGCAGTTCTGCGGGACTAGGTCTCCGCGAGCAGTACTTC
TRBD1,TRBV6-5,NA,TRBJ1-2,CASSDRGRSRYTF,TGTGCCAGCAGTGACAGGGGTCGAAGTCGCTACACCTTC
TRBD2,TRBV4-1,NA,TRBJ2-1,CASTLGLASYNEQFF,TGCGCCAGCACCTTGGGACTAGCTTCCTACAATGAGCAGTTCTTC
NA,TRBV7-9,NA,TRBJ2-7,CSSSLVGDGEQYF,TGTTCCAGCAGCTTAGTAGGGGATGGGGAGCAGTACTTC
NA,TRBV5-4,NA,TRBJ2-5,CASSLPQETQYF,TGTGCCAGCAGCCTCCCCCAAGAGACCCAGTACTTC
NA,TRBV6-1,few,TRBJ1-5,CASRDINQPQHF,TGTGCCAGCAGGGACATCAATCAGCCCCAGCATTTT
TRBD1,TRBV7-9,NA,TRBJ1-3,CASSLGQGVGNTIYF,TGTGCCAGCAGCTTAGGACAGGGGGTTGGAAACACCATATATTTT
NA,TRBV5-4,few,TRBJ1-6,CASSIKGGGGNSPLHF,TGTGCCAGCAGCATCAAGGGGGGGGGCGGTAATTCACCCCTCCACTTT
TRBD1,TRBV11-2,NA,TRBJ2-1,CASSYRTGYWNEQFF,TGTGCCAGCAGCTATCGGACAGGGTACTGGAATGAGCAGTTCTTC
NA,TRBV5-1,NA,TRBJ2-3,CASSLADTQYF,TGCGCCAGCAGCTTAGCCGATACGCAGTATTTT
TRBD1,TRBV5-6,once,TRBJ2-6,CASSLRTGAYSGANVLTF,TGTGCCAGCAGCTTACGGACAGGCGCCTACTCTGGGGCCAACGTCCTGACTTTC
NA,TRBV13,NA,TRBJ2-7,CASSPGISGYEQYF,TGTGCCAGCAGCCCCGGAATTAGCGGTTACGAGCAGTACTTC
NA,TRBV6-4,NA,TRBJ1-4,CASSDSGGITNEKLFF,TGTGCCAGCAGTGACTCAGGAGGGATAACTAATGAAAAACTGTTTTTT
NA,TRBV2,NA,TRBJ2-7,CASNDARGTSSYEQYF,TGTGCCAGCAATGACGCGCGGGGGACAAGTTCCTACGAGCAGTACTTC
TRBD2,TRBV19,once,TRBJ2-7,CASSFRTSGRPRSYEQYF,TGTGCCAGTAGTTTCCGGACTAGCGGGAGACCCCGTTCCTACGAGCAGTACTTC
TRBD2,TRBV10-3,NA,TRBJ2-1,CAISEKASGVGNEQFF,TGTGCCATCAGTGAGAAGGCTAGCGGGGTGGGGAATGAGCAGTTCTTC
TRBD2,TRBV5-6,NA,TRBJ2-5,CASSWRKSGGRQETQYF,TGTGCCAGCAGCTGGAGAAAAAGCGGGGGCCGCCAAGAGACCCAGTACTTC
TRBD2,TRBV9,NA,TRBJ2-1,CASSEGGRINEQFF,TGTGCCAGCAGCGAGGGCGGGAGAATCAATGAGCAGTTCTTC
NA,TRBV11-2,NA,TRBJ1-4,CASSFSGSEKLFF,TGTGCCAGCAGCTTCTCCGGTAGTGAAAAACTGTTTTTT
NA,TRBV7-9,NA,TRBJ1-5,CASSFEGSNQPQHF,TGTGCCAGCAGCTTTGAGGGTAGCAATCAGCCCCAGCATTTT
NA,TRBV30,NA,TRBJ2-7,CAWRTDSYEQYF,TGTGCCTGGAGGACAGACTCCTACGAGCAGTACTTC
TRBD1,TRBV11-1,NA,TRBJ1-1,CASSSTGVFSLNTEAFF,TGTGCCAGCAGCTCCACAGGGGTTTTTAGTTTGAACACTGAAGCTTTCTTT
TRBD1,TRBV28,NA,TRBJ1-5,CASSFAGGGQPQHF,TGTGCCAGCAGTTTTGCAGGGGGCGGTCAGCCCCAGCATTTT
NA,TRBV5-8,NA,TRBJ1-5,CASSLGLSNQPQHF,TGTGCCAGCAGCTTGGGACTAAGCAATCAGCCCCAGCATTTT
NA,TRBV1,NA,TRBJ2-4,CTSSQDSPSTSGAPLIAKNSQYF,TGCACCAGCAGCCAAGATTCCCCCTCGACTAGCGGGGCGCCCCTCATAGCCAAAAACAGTCAGTACTTC
NA,TRBV18,NA,TRBJ2-1,CASSFDGRPGEQFF,TGTGCCAGCTCGTTTGACGGCAGGCCAGGGGAGCAGTTCTTC
NA,TRBV2,few,TRBJ1-2,CASSDSRGPYGYTF,TGTGCCAGCAGCGACTCCAGGGGCCCCTATGGCTACACCTTC
NA,TRBV19,NA,TRBJ2-5,CASTERFGETQYF,TGTGCCAGTACTGAGAGGTTCGGAGAGACCCAGTACTTC
TRBD2,TRBV7-9,NA,TRBJ2-7,CASSSGTSGVYEQYF,TGTGCCAGCAGCTCCGGGACTAGCGGGGTTTACGAGCAGTACTTC
TRBD1,TRBV4-2,once,TRBJ2-7,CASTNTGDYEQYF,TGTGCCAGCACTAATACAGGGGACTACGAGCAGTACTTC
NA,TRBV10-3,few,TRBJ1-5,CAISDSVYQPQHF,TGTGCCATCTCGGACAGCGTCTATCAGCCCCAGCATTTT
TRBD2,TRBV7-2,few,TRBJ2-3,CASSSSGSVSDTQYF,TGTGCCAGCAGCTCAAGCGGGAGTGTCTCAGATACGCAGTATTTT
NA,TRBV6-6,NA,TRBJ1-4,CASSYGGNANEKLFF,TGTGCCAGCAGTTACGGGGGGAATGCTAATGAAAAACTGTTTTTT
TRBD1,TRBV27,NA,TRBJ1-5,CASQTGSGNQPQHF,TGTGCCAGCCAGACAGGGTCTGGCAATCAGCCCCAGCATTTT
TRBD2,TRBV19,NA,TRBJ2-7,CASTSTSGSYEQYF,TGTGCCAGTACATCGACTAGCGGATCCTACGAGCAGTACTTC
NA,TRBV7-9,NA,TRBJ2-1,CASSSQGGLAERNEQFF,TGTGCCAGCAGCTCCCAAGGGGGGCTAGCGGAGCGCAATGAGCAGTTCTTC
NA,TRBV19,NA,TRBJ1-4,CASSLQGEGTNEKLFF,TGTGCCAGTAGTTTACAGGGAGAGGGGACTAATGAAAAACTGTTTTTT
TRBD2,TRBV7-2,NA,TRBJ2-5,CASSRGLAETQYF,TGTGCCAGCAGCCGCGGACTAGCAGAGACCCAGTACTTC
TRBD1,TRBV7-9,once,TRBJ1-5,CASSSHPRTGTKNQPQHF,TGTGCCAGCAGCTCACATCCGAGGACAGGTACAAAGAATCAGCCCCAGCATTTT
TRBD1,TRBV25-1,many,TRBJ1-4,CASSEYEGQGTTNEKLFF,TGTGCCAGCAGTGAATATGAGGGACAGGGGACAACTAATGAAAAACTGTTTTTT
TRBD1,TRBV5-8,NA,TRBJ2-1,CASSLGDRVMNEQFF,TGTGCCAGCAGCTTAGGGGACAGGGTGATGAATGAGCAGTTCTTC
NA,TRBV19,few,TRBJ2-1,CASSITRQPYNEQFF,TGTGCCAGTAGTATCACGCGCCAACCCTACAATGAGCAGTTCTTC
NA,TRBV5-1,NA,TRBJ1-6,CATRQGLETPLHF,TGCGCTACTCGGCAGGGGTTAGAGACACCCCTCCACTTT
NA,TRBV11-1,NA,TRBJ2-3,CASSSLGRESQADTQYF,TGTGCCAGCAGCTCCCTGGGCCGGGAGAGCCAGGCCGATACGCAGTATTTT
TRBD1,TRBV6-1,few,TRBJ2-7,CASRRDSSSYEQYF,TGTGCCAGCAGGAGGGACAGTAGCTCCTACGAGCAGTACTTC
TRBD1,TRBV19,NA,TRBJ1-5,CASSIPSGTGFYSNQPQHF,TGTGCCAGTAGTATTCCTTCCGGGACAGGGTTCTATAGCAATCAGCCCCAGCATTTT
NA,TRBV30,NA,TRBJ2-1,CAWSAAVNPYNEQFF,TGTGCCTGGAGCGCCGCAGTAAACCCCTACAATGAGCAGTTCTTC
NA,TRBV9,NA,TRBJ2-7,CASSVGYSYEQYF,TGTGCCAGCAGCGTAGGATACAGCTACGAGCAGTACTTC
NA,TRBV5-1,NA,TRBJ2-1,CASSLAVTGLDEQFF,TGCGCCAGCAGCTTGGCCGTCACAGGGCTCGATGAGCAGTTCTTC
NA,TRBV4-3,NA,TRBJ1-1,CASSQEFVRRGAEAFF,TGCGCCAGCAGCCAAGAGTTTGTCCGCAGGGGTGCTGAAGCTTTCTTT
NA,TRBV19,NA,TRBJ2-4,CASQDSLLAKNIQYF,TGTGCCAGTCAGGACAGCCTTTTAGCCAAAAACATTCAGTACTTC